This record covers a single T cell receptor (beta chain). This sample stems from a study of blood T cells in healthy people across ages. The ends lost 2 bases at V and 5 bases at J; junction bases unmatched: 3. Germline V gene lookup returns CDR1 SGDLS and CDR2 YYNGEE. The CDR3 is 14 residues long. Next came a second PCR, run for about 6 to 12 cycles, which used a sample-barcoded 5' primer along with a J-beta primer mix. MiXCR, run by TCRdb on the 5' RACE reads, gives a single entry per CDR3 protein. This sample yields 1.8 million or so distinct CDR3 sequences, of which 39% are seen a single time; about 21% belongs to the top ten.

The source of this sequence is a human donor in good health. The chain is built from TRBV9 and TRBJ2-4, with 8 bases lining up with TRBD2. Sequenced input: blood. The CDR3 region is CASSVLGLENIQYF. The CDR3 DNA reads as TGTGCCAGCAGCGTTCTGGGACTAGAAAACATTCAGTACTTC.